The 21 T cell receptor beta chains below were found in one sample sequenced in a study of T cells in Graves' hyperthyroidism and ophthalmopathy. TCR beta CDR3 regions were amplified from RNA transcripts. With the HTBI primer set, the TCR CDR3 went through a first round of RT-PCR. TCRdb processed the multiplex PCR reads anew with MiXCR; each CDR3 protein has one entry. Of 250,000 to 300,000 distinct CDR3 sequences detected, about an eighth appear once; the ten largest clones hold approximately 8.6%. Sequenced material: blood. The receptor source for this set is a woman aged 25 to 39 with Graves' hyperthyroidism that later progressed to Graves' ophthalmopathy.

This clonotype was picked up many times. This rearrangement joins TRBV6-1 to TRBJ2-7; tentative D call: TRBD2 (6 bases). The V end was cut by 6 bases, the J end by 9 bases, with 21 bases between. There are 14 residues in the CDR3. CDR1 is MNHNS, CDR2 SASEGT, per germline. DNA of the CDR3: TGTGCCAGCAGCGCCTTCGGGACTCCCTCGGGGCAGTACTTC. Translation gives CASSAFGTPSGQYF.

In this sample, this clonotype turned up many times. The chain is built from TRBV9 and TRBJ2-7, with 11 bases matching TRBD1. Germline V gene lookup returns CDR1 SGDLS and CDR2 YYNGEE. This CDR3 spans 15 amino acids. The ends lost 3 bases at V and 2 bases at J; junction bases unmatched: 4. The chain's CDR3 is CASSAPDRGPYEQYF. CDR3 sequence (DNA): TGTGCCAGCAGCGCCCCGGACAGGGGGCCCTACGAGCAGTACTTC.

For this clonotype: Possible read error: a much larger clone is one base away. The chain uses TRBV18 and TRBJ2-2; tentative D call: TRBD2 (6 bases). CDR3 length: 15 amino acids. Germline lookup yields CDR1 KGHSH and CDR2 LQKENI. The CDR3 DNA is TGTGCCAGCTCACCGCGGGACTTCTACACCGGGGAGCTGTCTTTT. Translation: CASSPRDFYTGELSF.

This clonotype was recorded many times. The V and J genes are TRBV6-2 or TRBV6-3 and TRBJ2-2; D perhaps matches TRBD2 (5 bases). The V gene lost 8 bases and the J gene lost 7 bases, with 11 bases spanning the gap. Germline lookup yields CDR1 MNHEY and CDR2 SVGEGT. This CDR3 region has 12 residues. This CDR3 reads CASWAGVGELFF. Here the CDR3 DNA reads TGTGCCAGCTGGGCCGGGGTCGGGGAGCTGTTTTTT.

J is TRBJ1-1 and V is TRBV27, with no clear D. In germline, CDR1 is MNHEY, CDR2 SMNVEV (reference sequence). This CDR3 has 14 residues. The germline V and J ends were trimmed by 5 bases and 4 bases, with 14 bases remaining between them. In DNA, the CDR3 is TGTGCCAGCAGTGGATTTTATTCGGGCACTGAAGCTTTCTTT. As protein: CASSGFYSGTEAFF.

At least ten counts were recorded for this clonotype. This rearrangement joins TRBV5-4 to TRBJ2-5; 7 bases fit TRBD1. The CDR3 runs 14 residues. Germline loops: CDR1 SGHNT, CDR2 YYREEE (reference sequence). Germline trimming cut 4 bases from V and 1 base from J; bases unmatched to any gene: 4. CDR3 DNA sequence: TGTGCCAGCAGCACCCGGGACAGCCAAGAGACCCAGTACTTC. It codes for CASSTRDSQETQYF.

In this sample, this clonotype turned up many times. The gene calls are TRBV7-2 and TRBJ2-1, with 11 bases that match TRBD2. The J segment lost 7 bases and the V segment lost 4 bases, leaving 12 bases of the junction unmatched. CDR1 and CDR2 (germline): SGHTA, FQGNSA. This CDR3 contains 17 residues. The CDR3: CASSSRSTSGIKNEQFF. The CDR3 DNA is TGTGCCAGCAGCTCCCGATCGACTAGCGGGATCAAGAATGAGCAGTTCTTC.

V is TRBV27 and J is TRBJ2-2; no clear D. The CDR3 extends over 16 amino acids. The germline V gene encodes CDR1 MNHEY and CDR2 SMNVEV (reference sequence). The V end lost 3 bases, the J end lost 5 bases, and 16 bases lay between the germline ends. CDR3 DNA sequence: TGTGCCAGCAGTTTTTCTTCGGAGATGCGAACCGGGGAGCTGTTTTTT. Protein product: CASSFSSEMRTGELFF.

This chain connects TRBV9 to TRBJ2-7, with no clear D. The CDR3 has 15 residues. Germline V gene sequence: CDR1 SGDLS, CDR2 YYNGEE. Trimming removed 4 bases at V and 0 bases at J, with 14 bases between. This CDR3 is CASSPGSVPSYEQYF. CDR3 DNA: TGTGCCAGCAGCCCCGGTTCGGTCCCCTCCTACGAGCAGTACTTC.

At least ten counts were recorded for this clonotype. The chain couples TRBV7-8 to TRBJ2-1; tentative D call: TRBD2 (6 bases). The V gene's germline CDR1 is SGHVS and CDR2 FQNEAQ. CDR3 length: 12 amino acids. Trimming stripped 4 bases from V and 9 bases from J, with 10 bases between. Here the CDR3 DNA reads TGTGCCAGCAGCTCCTCGGGAGTTGAGCAGTTCTTC. Amino acid sequence: CASSSSGVEQFF.

Turning to this clonotype: A read error may explain this, as a much larger clone is one base away. The chain joins TRBV5-1 to TRBJ1-2, with TRBD1 as a possible D gene (5 bases). Per germline, CDR1 SGHRS and CDR2 YFSETQ. With 4 bases removed from V and 3 bases from J, the gap between germline ends came to 22 bases. CDR3 length equals 17 residues. The CDR3 sequence: CASSPGRYQGEDYGYTF. The CDR3 bases are TGCGCCAGCAGCCCGGGTAGATACCAGGGTGAGGACTATGGCTACACCTTC.

This clonotype was seen repeatedly, ten times or more. Sequence at one end of the junction differs from germline and may be a read error. The chain combines TRBV2 with TRBJ1-5, with TRBD1 matching over 8 bases. The CDR3 runs to 14 residues. Germline-derived CDR1 and CDR2 are SNHLY and FYNNEI. The CDR3 DNA reads as TGTGCCAGTAGTGAAGGACAGGGTGGTCAGCCCCAGCATTTT. This encodes CASSEGQGGQPQHF.

The chain links TRBV29-1 to TRBJ2-3, with D unresolved. Germline lookup yields CDR1 SQVTM and CDR2 ANQGSEA. V lost 2 bases and J lost 0, with 3 bases in between. There are 12 residues in the CDR3. CDR3 residues: CSVERSTDTQYF. The CDR3 DNA is TGCAGCGTTGAAAGGAGCACAGATACGCAGTATTTT.

At least ten counts were recorded for this clonotype. The V call is TRBV20-1, the J call TRBJ2-3; weak D call: TRBD1 (6 bases). Germline V gene data show CDR1 as DFQATT and CDR2 as SNEGSKA (reference sequence). Trimming stripped 4 bases from V and 0 bases from J, with 14 bases between. This CDR3 has 15 amino acids. DNA for the CDR3: TGCAGTGCTACGTCCATACAGGGAAGCACAGATACGCAGTATTTT. Its translation: CSATSIQGSTDTQYF.

The rearrangement uses TRBV7-9 and TRBJ2-1, with D maybe TRBD2 (6 bases). V lost 5 bases and J 9 bases, leaving 11 bases between the germline ends. The CDR3 has 12 residues. CDR1 and CDR2 from the germline V gene are SEHNR and FQNEAQ (reference sequence). As DNA, the CDR3 is TGTGCCAGCAGCGGGACTGGCGGTGAGCAGTTCTTC. Translating it yields CASSGTGGEQFF.

This clonotype was detected ten times or more. The chain combines TRBV2 with TRBJ1-1; D gene unclear. The CDR3 contains 12 residues. Between the trimmed V and J ends, which lost 4 bases and 5 bases, there was a span of 8 bases. Germline V gene sequence: CDR1 SNHLY, CDR2 FYNNEI. CDR3 bases: TGTGCCAGCAGTGGAGGTGGAACTGAAGCTTTCTTT. Residues: CASSGGGTEAFF.

This clonotype came up many times. V is TRBV7-2 and J is TRBJ2-2; D gene ambiguous. Trimming stripped 3 bases from V and 1 base from J, with 12 bases between. This CDR3 contains 16 residues. CDR1 SGHTA and CDR2 FQGNSA come from the germline V gene. CDR3 loop: CASSLRRTQNTGELFF. CDR3 sequence (DNA): TGTGCCAGCAGCTTGCGAAGGACGCAGAACACCGGGGAGCTGTTTTTT. Supplemented by reference TRBV7-2 and TRBJ2-2, the full variable domain reads GAGVSQSPSNKVTEKGKDVELRCDPISGHTALYWYRQSLGQGLEFLIYFQGNSAPDKSGLPSDRFSAERTGGSVSTLTIQRTQQEDSAVYLCASSLRRTQNTGELFFGEGSRLTVL.

This clonotype has ten or more counts. The chain recombines TRBV28 with TRBJ1-2; no firm D call. The length of the CDR3 is 13 residues. Deletions cut 8 bases from V and 5 bases from J, with 15 bases between. Germline V gene data show CDR1 as MDHEN and CDR2 as SYDVKM. The CDR3 sequence: CASSDTVTYGYTF. CDR3 bases: TGTGCCAGCTCTGACACGGTCACGTATGGCTACACCTTC.

The sample holds many counts of this clonotype. The chain carries TRBV30 and TRBJ2-7; no clear D gene. Germline values: CDR1 GTSNPN, CDR2 SVGIG (reference sequence). Deletions cut 3 bases from V and 3 bases from J, with 18 bases between. This CDR3 region has 15 residues. CDR3 DNA: TGTGCCTGGAGGCCCCTCTCAGGTCCTGACTACGAGCAGTACTTC. This sequence encodes CAWRPLSGPDYEQYF.

With regard to this clonotype: A much larger clone is a single base away; this may be a read error. The chain couples TRBV12-3 or TRBV12-4 to TRBJ1-5; D may be TRBD1 (5 bases). CDR3 size: 14 residues. Trimming removed 3 bases at V and 4 bases at J, with 10 bases between. For the CDR3, the DNA is TGTGCCAGCAGTTTGAACAGGAGTAATCAGCCCCAGCATTTT. Its translation is CASSLNRSNQPQHF.

V usage is TRBV28 and J usage is TRBJ1-5; 7 nucleotides line up with TRBD1. Trimming took 1 base from V and 6 from J; bases not matched to a gene: 12. This CDR3 comprises 17 residues. Germline CDR1 and CDR2: MDHEN and SYDVKM. In nucleotides, the CDR3 is TGTGCCAGCAGTTTATTACCGATGACAGGGTCGGGTCAGCCCCAGCATTTT. This encodes CASSLLPMTGSGQPQHF.